This T cell receptor beta chain was sequenced for a study of cytomegalovirus exposure and HLA in healthy donors. Study-level points and caveats: The study listed approximately 160 cytomegalovirus-associated TCR beta chains. Follow-up analysis later connected one missense variant in DCLRE1C with trimming of TCR beta V- and J-genes.

About this clone itself: Its antigen is not known.

Donors sampled were nominally healthy, though unrecorded immune exposures were likely. V lost 9 bases to trimming and J lost 10 bases, with 27 bases between them. Germline CDR1 LNHNV, CDR2 YYDKDF (reference sequence). CDR3 size: 16 residues. The PCR had 60 Vbeta and 13 Jbeta primers. The table came from immunoSEQ multiplex PCR; TCRdb's copy has only in-frame clones and leaves some out. Of tens of thousands of clones listed, around three quarters were seen once; the top ten hold around 8%. V and J are TRBV15 and TRBJ1-4; D remains unclear. The material sequenced was PBMCs. The TCR originated in a man younger than 45 in good health and CMV-seropositive. The CDR3 DNA reads TGTGCCACATCCGACATGAACCGTGCCAAGGGAGGAAAACTGTTTTTT. This codes for CATSDMNRAKGGKLFF.